The following is a T cell receptor (beta chain) sequence with its context. This record comes from a study of T cell changes during pregnancy in multiple sclerosis. Data came from immunoSEQ multiplex PCR; TCRdb stores just in-frame clones and leaves some out. Counted here are several thousand clones, roughly nine tenths occurring once; the ten biggest clones make up roughly a tenth. Germline V gene lookup returns CDR1 MRHNA and CDR2 SNTAGT. CDR3 length: 17 amino acids. The germline V and J ends were trimmed by 5 bases and 2 bases, with 21 bases remaining between them. The TCR sequence derives from a female donor in good health, enrolled as a control in a pregnancy study. The sample consisted of CD8+ T cells from peripheral blood mononuclear cells, taken in the first trimester of pregnancy. The chain links TRBV6-4 to TRBJ1-2; D might be TRBD1 (5 bases). CDR3 in DNA: TGTGCCAGCAGTCCCGGTGGAGGGGCCCCAGCCAACTATGGCTACACCTTC. Its translation is CASSPGGGAPANYGYTF.